The entry below describes one T cell receptor beta chain. Its antigen is not identified. The CDR3 loop spans 14 amino acids. The ends were cut back, 5 bases at V and 2 bases at J, with 13 bases in the middle. Germline lookup yields CDR1 DFQATT and CDR2 SNEGSKA (reference sequence). A J-beta primer mix and a sample-barcoded 5' primer were used in a second PCR of about 7 to 12 cycles. TCRdb reanalysed the 5' RACE reads using MiXCR and keeps one entry per CDR3 protein. This table has 1.5 million or so distinct CDR3 sequences, less than 45% appearing once. The data originate from a study of blood T cells in healthy people across ages. PBMCs numbering at least 6.5 million were isolated per sample. Study-wide results and limits: No conclusive comparison of naive versus antigen-experienced cells was possible with unsorted PBMCs. Naive T cell percentage and TCR beta diversity correlated strongly.

The receptor's source is a woman aged 18-29 years in good health. The sequenced material came from blood. This chain uses TRBV20-1 with TRBJ2-1; D perhaps matches TRBD1 (6 bases). CDR3 amino acids: CSAPPGVPYNEQFF. Written as DNA, the CDR3 is TGCAGTGCTCCACCAGGGGTCCCCTACAATGAGCAGTTCTTC.